This T cell receptor beta chain stems from a study of radiotherapy plus CTLA-4 blockade in lung cancer. Looking at the study overall: There were objective responses in 18% of patients, and about 31% had disease control.

The protocol was immunoSEQ multiplex PCR, while the TCRdb copy is restricted to in-frame clones and leaves out a portion. The sample consists of about 78,000 clones, about 86% of them appearing once. People whose metastatic non-small-cell lung cancer was chemo-refractory got focal radiation along with CTLA-4 blockade by ipilimumab. The TCR sequence derives from a human donor with non-small cell lung cancer who had a partial response to radiotherapy plus ipilimumab. This specimen was peripheral blood, taken from a patient treated with radiotherapy plus ipilimumab.

CDR3 sequence: CASSGTSDIPGSKAFF. The CDR3 DNA follows: TGTGCCAGCAGCGGAACCTCGGACATACCAGGGTCGAAAGCTTTCTTT. The V gene is TRBV11-2, the J gene TRBJ1-1; D is perhaps TRBD1 (5 bases). The CDR3 totals 16 residues. Germline-derived CDR1 and CDR2 are SGHAT and FQNNGV. V lost 5 bases and J lost 9, with 25 bases in between.